The sequence of this T cell receptor (beta chain) was determined in a study of CD8+ T cells in alopecia areata. Study details: It was oral tofacitinib, at 5 to 10 mg twice daily, that treated patients received. Tofacitinib therapy took 6 to 18 months; 6 months off drug came after.

Sampling of alopecia areata patients yielded lesional scalp punch biopsies as well as peripheral blood. cDNA serving as the sequencing template came from extracted, reverse transcribed RNA. Method: immunoSEQ multiplex PCR; TCRdb's copy keeps in-frame clones and lacks some. Of about 12,000 clones in the sample, about 61% were seen once. Trimming shortened V by 4 bases and J by 1 base, and 6 bases separated the two germline ends. The CDR3 is 13 amino acids. In germline, CDR1 is MGHRA, CDR2 YSYEKL. Study-wide results and caveats: Researchers report lesional scalp, most notably alopecia totalis/universalis, outstripped normal scalp in clonality. Scalp data also include sequences from resident alphabeta T cells of normal skin.

This clone has only a few counts. Antigen specificity is unknown. The V gene is TRBV4-1, the J gene TRBJ2-3, with unresolved D. This TCR was sampled from a human donor with alopecia areata. Sample: skin. CDR3 bases: TGCGCCAGCAGCCCCCAGGGCACAGATACGCAGTATTTT. This sequence encodes CASSPQGTDTQYF.